Each of the 7 T cell receptor beta chains below was sequenced from the same sample in a study of brain T cells in children with intractable seizures. Sequenced by immunoSEQ multiplex PCR; TCRdb stores in-frame clones only, minus some. The sample includes about 76,000 clones, about 93% of them seen just once. The sample in question was peripheral blood, obtained at surgery. These receptor sequences come from a boy under three years old with tuberous sclerosis and intractable seizures.

The chain employs TRBV10-3 and TRBJ1-1; no firm D call. The germline V gene encodes CDR1 ENHRY and CDR2 SYGVKD. The CDR3 is 15 amino acids. Trimming left V 0 bases short and J 1 base short, with 9 bases between. The CDR3: CAISESTGWNTEAFF. Written as DNA, the CDR3 is TGTGCCATCAGTGAGTCAACGGGATGGAACACTGAAGCTTTCTTT.

This clone was counted a single time. The chain's CDR3 is CASSSSKAQHF. Here the CDR3 DNA reads TGTGCCAGCAGCTCGTCTAAGGCCCAGCATTTT. The chain employs TRBV21-1 and TRBJ1-5. TRBV21-1 is a known pseudogene. The CDR3 has 11 amino acids.

This clone was seen once. The chain has TRBV20-1 and TRBJ2-7; the D gene is possibly TRBD2 (6 bases). This CDR3 is 15 amino acids long. The V gene lost 3 bases and the J gene lost 3 bases, with 18 bases spanning the gap. Germline V gene lookup returns CDR1 DFQATT and CDR2 SNEGSKA (reference sequence). In nucleotides, the CDR3 is TGCAGTGCTAGTGGGAACCGCGGGGAGATCTACGAGCAGTACTTC. It encodes CSASGNRGEIYEQYF.

This chain connects TRBV2 to TRBJ2-2; 10 bases are a match to TRBD2. The ends lost 6 bases at V and 4 bases at J; junction bases unmatched: 8. Germline V lookup: CDR1 SNHLY, CDR2 FYNNEI. CDR3 length: 16 amino acids. CDR3 in amino acids: CASRGLATAITGELFF. In DNA, the CDR3 is TGTGCCAGCAGGGGACTAGCGACTGCGATCACCGGGGAGCTGTTTTTT.

The genes are TRBV11-3 and TRBJ1-2; D possibly corresponds to TRBD1 (6 bases). The length of the CDR3 is 17 residues. Trimming stripped 5 bases from V and 5 bases from J, with 24 bases between. The germline gives CDR1 SGHNT, CDR2 YENEEA. The CDR3 region is CASSATGASSFQYGYTF. The CDR3 nucleotides read TGTGCCAGCAGCGCAACGGGGGCCAGCTCGTTCCAATATGGCTACACCTTC.

The V call is TRBV27, the J call TRBJ2-5, with D uncertain. The germline gives CDR1 MNHEY, CDR2 SMNVEV (reference sequence). This CDR3 spans 13 amino acids. The V and J ends lost 5 bases and 2 bases respectively, with 9 bases between them. The CDR3 coding sequence is TGTGCCAGCAGTCCCCTAGGTCAAGAGACCCAGTACTTC. It yields the protein CASSPLGQETQYF.

This chain connects TRBV9 to TRBJ2-3; no definite D call. CDR3 length equals 13 residues. CDR1 and CDR2 from the germline V gene are SGDLS and YYNGEE. Between the trimmed V and J ends, which lost 0 bases and 1 base, there was a span of 3 bases. The CDR3 DNA follows: TGTGCCAGCAGCGTAGAGGGCACAGATACGCAGTATTTT. Translation: CASSVEGTDTQYF.